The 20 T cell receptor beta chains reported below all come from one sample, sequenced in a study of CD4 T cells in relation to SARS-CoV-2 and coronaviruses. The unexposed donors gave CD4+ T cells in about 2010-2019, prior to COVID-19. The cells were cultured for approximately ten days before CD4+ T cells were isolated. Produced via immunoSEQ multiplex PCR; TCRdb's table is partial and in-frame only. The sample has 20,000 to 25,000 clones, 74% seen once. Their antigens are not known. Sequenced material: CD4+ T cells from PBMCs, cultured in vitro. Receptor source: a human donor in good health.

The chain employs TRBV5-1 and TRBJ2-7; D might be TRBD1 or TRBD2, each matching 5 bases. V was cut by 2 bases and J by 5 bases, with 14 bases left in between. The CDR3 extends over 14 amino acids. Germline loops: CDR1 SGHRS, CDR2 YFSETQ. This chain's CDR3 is CASSLTPLGDEQYF. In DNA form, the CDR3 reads TGCGCCAGCAGCTTAACCCCGTTGGGGGACGAGCAGTACTTC.

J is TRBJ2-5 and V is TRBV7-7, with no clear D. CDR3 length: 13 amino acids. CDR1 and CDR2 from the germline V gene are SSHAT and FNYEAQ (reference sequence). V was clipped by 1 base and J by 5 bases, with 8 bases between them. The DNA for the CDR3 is TGTGCCAGCAGCTTAGGGGCCGGGGAGACCCAGTACTTC. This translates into CASSLGAGETQYF.

The DNA of the CDR3 is TGTGCCAGCAGCCAAGCGACAGGGGACACTGAAGCTTTCTTT. Translating it yields CASSQATGDTEAFF. V is TRBV3-1 (or the pseudogene TRBV3-2) and J is TRBJ1-1; 8 positions match TRBD1. Per the germline V gene, CDR1 is LGHDT and CDR2 is YNNKEL (reference sequence). The CDR3 covers 14 residues. Trimming took 1 base from V and 3 from J; bases not matched to a gene: 1.

CDR3 loop: CASGPGQGREKLFF. In DNA form, the CDR3 reads TGTGCTAGTGGACCGGGACAGGGACGGGAAAAACTGTTTTTT. The V gene is TRBV12-5, the J gene TRBJ1-4; 9 nucleotides line up with TRBD1. This CDR3 is 14 amino acids long. V was pared by 6 bases and J by 8 bases, with 7 bases of the junction left unmatched. The V gene's germline CDR1 is LGHNT and CDR2 FRNRAP. The variable domain in full, completed from reference TRBV12-5 and TRBJ1-4, reads DARVTQTPRHKVTEMGQEVTMRCQPILGHNTVFWYRQTMMQGLELLAYFRNRAPLDDSGMPKDRFSAEMPDATLATLKIQPSEPRDSAVYFCASGPGQGREKLFFGSGTQLSVL.

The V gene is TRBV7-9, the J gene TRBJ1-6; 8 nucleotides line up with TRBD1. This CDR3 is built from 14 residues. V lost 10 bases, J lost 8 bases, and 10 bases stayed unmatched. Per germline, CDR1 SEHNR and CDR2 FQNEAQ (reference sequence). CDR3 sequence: CATQDRAGDSPLHF. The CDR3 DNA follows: TGTGCCACCCAGGACAGGGCGGGCGATTCACCCCTCCACTTT.

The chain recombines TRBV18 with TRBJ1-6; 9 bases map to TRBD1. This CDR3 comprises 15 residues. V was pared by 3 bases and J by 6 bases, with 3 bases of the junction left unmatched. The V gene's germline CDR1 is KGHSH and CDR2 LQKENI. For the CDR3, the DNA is TGTGCCAGCTCACCTGGGACAGGGCTTAATTCACCCCTCCACTTT. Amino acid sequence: CASSPGTGLNSPLHF.

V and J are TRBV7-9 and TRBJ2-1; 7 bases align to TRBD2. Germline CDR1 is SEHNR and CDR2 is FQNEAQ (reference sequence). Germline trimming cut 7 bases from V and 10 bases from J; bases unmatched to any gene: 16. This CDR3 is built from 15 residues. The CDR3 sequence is CASTLTSASGSEQFF. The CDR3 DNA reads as TGTGCCAGCACTCTCACGTCGGCTAGCGGCTCAGAGCAGTTCTTC.

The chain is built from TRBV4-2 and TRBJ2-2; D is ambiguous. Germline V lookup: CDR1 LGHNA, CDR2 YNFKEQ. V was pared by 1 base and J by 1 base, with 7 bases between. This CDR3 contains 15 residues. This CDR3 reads CASSQVLGNTGELFF. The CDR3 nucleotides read TGTGCCAGCAGCCAAGTCTTGGGGAACACCGGGGAGCTGTTTTTT.

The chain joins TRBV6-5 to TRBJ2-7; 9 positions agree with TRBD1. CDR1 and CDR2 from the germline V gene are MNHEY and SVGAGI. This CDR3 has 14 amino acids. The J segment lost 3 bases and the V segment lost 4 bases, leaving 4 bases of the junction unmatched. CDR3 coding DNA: TGTGCCAGCAGTTCGTGGACAGGGGTCTACGAGCAGTACTTC. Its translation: CASSSWTGVYEQYF.

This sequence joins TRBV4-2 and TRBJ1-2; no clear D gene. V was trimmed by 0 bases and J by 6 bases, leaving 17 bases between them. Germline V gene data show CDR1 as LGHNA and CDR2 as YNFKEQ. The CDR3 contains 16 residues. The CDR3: CASSQDLRRPTHGYTF. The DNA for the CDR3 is TGTGCCAGCAGCCAAGATCTGCGGCGACCCACCCATGGCTACACCTTC.

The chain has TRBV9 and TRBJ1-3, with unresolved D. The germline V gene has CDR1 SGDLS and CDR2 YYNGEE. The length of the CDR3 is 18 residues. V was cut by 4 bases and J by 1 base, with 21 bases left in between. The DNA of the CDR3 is TGTGCCAGCAGCCCCTCAACGGGCCCAGACCCTTCTGGAAACACCATATATTTT. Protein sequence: CASSPSTGPDPSGNTIYF.

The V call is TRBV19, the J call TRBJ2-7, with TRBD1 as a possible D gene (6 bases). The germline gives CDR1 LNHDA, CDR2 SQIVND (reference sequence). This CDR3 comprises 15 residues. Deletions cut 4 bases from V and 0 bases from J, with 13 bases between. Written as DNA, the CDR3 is TGTGCCAGTAGTACTTCGACAGGAGCCTCCTACGAGCAGTACTTC. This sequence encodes CASSTSTGASYEQYF.

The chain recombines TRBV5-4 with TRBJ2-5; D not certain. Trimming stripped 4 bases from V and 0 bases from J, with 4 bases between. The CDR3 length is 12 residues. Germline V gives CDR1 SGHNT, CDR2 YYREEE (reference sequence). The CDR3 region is CASSRDQETQYF. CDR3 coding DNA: TGTGCCAGCAGCCGGGACCAAGAGACCCAGTACTTC.

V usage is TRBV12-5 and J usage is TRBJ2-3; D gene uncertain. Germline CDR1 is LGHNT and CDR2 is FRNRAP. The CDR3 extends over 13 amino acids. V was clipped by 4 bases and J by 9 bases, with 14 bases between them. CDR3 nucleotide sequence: TGTGCTAGTGGTTCCCCGGTTAAAGGAACGCAGTATTTT. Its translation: CASGSPVKGTQYF.

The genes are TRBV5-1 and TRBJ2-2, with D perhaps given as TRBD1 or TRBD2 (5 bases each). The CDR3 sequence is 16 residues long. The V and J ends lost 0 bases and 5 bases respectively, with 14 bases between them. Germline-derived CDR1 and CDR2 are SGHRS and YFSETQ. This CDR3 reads CASSLEAGAMTGELFF. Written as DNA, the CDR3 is TGCGCCAGCAGCTTGGAAGCCGGGGCGATGACCGGGGAGCTGTTTTTT. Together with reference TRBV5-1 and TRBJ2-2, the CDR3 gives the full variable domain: KAGVTQTPRYLIKTRGQQVTLSCSPISGHRSVSWYQQTPGQGLQFLFEYFSETQRNKGNFPGRFSGRQFSNSRSEMNVSTLELGDSALYLCASSLEAGAMTGELFFGEGSRLTVL.

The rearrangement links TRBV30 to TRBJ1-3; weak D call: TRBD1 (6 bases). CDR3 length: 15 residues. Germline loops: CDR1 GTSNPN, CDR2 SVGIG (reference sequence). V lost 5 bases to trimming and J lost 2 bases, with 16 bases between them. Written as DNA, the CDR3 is TGTGCCTGGGGGGGGCTGGGGGCGGCTGGAAACACCATATATTTT. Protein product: CAWGGLGAAGNTIYF.

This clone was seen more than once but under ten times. The CDR3 protein is CASSFGTSGRHEQFF. The DNA of the CDR3 is TGTGCCAGCAGCTTCGGGACTAGCGGGAGACATGAGCAGTTCTTC. The chain recombines TRBV11-2 with TRBJ2-1; 14 bases align to TRBD2. Germline assignment: CDR1 SGHAT and CDR2 FQNNGV. The CDR3 length is 15 residues. After removal of 3 bases from V and 8 bases from J, the junction contained 3 bases not matched to a gene.

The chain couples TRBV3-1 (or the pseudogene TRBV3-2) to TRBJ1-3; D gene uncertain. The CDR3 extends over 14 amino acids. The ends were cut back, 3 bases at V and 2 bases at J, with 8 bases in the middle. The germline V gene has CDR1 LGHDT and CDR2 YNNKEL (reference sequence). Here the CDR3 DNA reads TGTGCCAGCAGCCAGGGAATAGCTGGAAACACCATATATTTT. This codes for CASSQGIAGNTIYF.

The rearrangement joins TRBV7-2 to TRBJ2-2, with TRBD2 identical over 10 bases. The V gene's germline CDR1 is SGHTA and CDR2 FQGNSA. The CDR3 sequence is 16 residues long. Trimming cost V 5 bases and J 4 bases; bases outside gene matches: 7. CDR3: CASSPEAGGPTGELFF. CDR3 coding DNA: TGTGCCAGCAGCCCCGAAGCGGGAGGGCCCACCGGGGAGCTGTTTTTT.

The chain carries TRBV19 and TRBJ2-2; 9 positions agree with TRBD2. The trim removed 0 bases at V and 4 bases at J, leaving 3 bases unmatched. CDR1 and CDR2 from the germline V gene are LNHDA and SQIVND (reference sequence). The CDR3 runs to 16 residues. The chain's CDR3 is CASSIDPSGTTGELFF. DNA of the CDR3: TGTGCCAGTAGTATAGATCCTAGCGGGACCACCGGGGAGCTGTTTTTT.